Reported below is one T cell receptor beta chain. Its specificity is not known. Healthy bone marrow donors made up the donors. This CDR3 is built from 14 residues. Germline values: CDR1 MNHEY, CDR2 SVGAGI. After removal of 8 bases from V and 3 bases from J, the junction contained 5 bases not matched to a gene. The data belong to a study of cytomegalovirus exposure and HLA in healthy donors. The study, taken as a whole, reports: TCR beta chain V- and J-gene trimming was linked, in a later analysis, to a missense variant in DCLRE1C.

60 Vbeta and 13 Jbeta primers were used in PCR. TCRdb keeps only in-frame clones here, not all; method: immunoSEQ multiplex PCR. The table has some 130,000 clones, roughly 85% seen once. The receptor was derived from a man aged 35 to 55 in good health and CMV-seropositive. The genes are TRBV6-5 and TRBJ2-3; 10 bases agree with TRBD1. Sequencing was done on a sample of PBMCs. CDR3 sequence: CASLDRGLTDTQYF. CDR3 coding DNA: TGTGCCAGCCTCGACAGGGGGCTGACAGATACGCAGTATTTT.